One and the same sample provided the 13 T cell receptor beta chains below, sequenced in a study of blood T cell repertoires in COVID-19. The table came from immunoSEQ multiplex PCR; TCRdb's copy has only in-frame clones and leaves some out. The profile shows 150,000 to 200,000 clones, around 92% of them singletons. The specimen sequenced was peripheral blood. Receptor source: a man aged 60-69 years with acute or convalescent COVID-19.

The chain has TRBV5-1 and TRBJ2-7, with D maybe TRBD1 (5 bases). The V gene's germline CDR1 is SGHRS and CDR2 YFSETQ. With 0 bases removed from V and 3 bases from J, the gap between germline ends came to 10 bases. The CDR3 sequence is 14 residues long. CDR3 bases: TGCGCCAGCAGCTTGGCAGGGTCGGACTACGAGCAGTACTTC. This gives the protein CASSLAGSDYEQYF.

The chain combines TRBV4-1 with TRBJ2-3; D remains ambiguous. Germline-derived CDR1 and CDR2 are MGHRA and YSYEKL. CDR3 length equals 14 residues. Trimming took 4 bases from V and 0 from J, leaving 8 bases between them. CDR3: CASSPIVSTDTQYF. As DNA, the CDR3 is TGCGCCAGCAGCCCGATAGTAAGCACAGATACGCAGTATTTT.

V gene TRBV10-2 combines with J gene TRBJ2-3, with D possibly TRBD1 on 5 matching bases. Between the trimmed V and J ends, which lost 6 bases and 2 bases, there was a span of 12 bases. Germline assignment: CDR1 WSHSY and CDR2 SAAADI. There are 14 residues in the CDR3. CDR3 in amino acids: CASSAADNTDTQYF. DNA for the CDR3: TGCGCCAGCAGCGCGGCGGACAACACAGATACGCAGTATTTT.

The chain links TRBV2 to TRBJ2-7, with D possibly being TRBD2 (6 bases). CDR1 is SNHLY and CDR2 is FYNNEI in the germline V gene. Between the trimmed V and J ends, which lost 6 bases and 2 bases, there was a span of 14 bases. This CDR3 is 14 amino acids long. In DNA form, the CDR3 reads TGTGCCAGCAGGGATACCGGAGGGGCCTACGAGCAGTACTTC. This gives the protein CASRDTGGAYEQYF.

This clone was observed a few times. The rearrangement joins TRBV5-1 to TRBJ1-4, with TRBD1 identical over 10 bases. The CDR3 runs 15 residues. Trimming took 4 bases from V and 7 from J; bases not matched to a gene: 7. Germline V lookup: CDR1 SGHRS, CDR2 YFSETQ. Written as DNA, the CDR3 is TGCGCCAGCAGCCGTGCCCGGGACAGGGGTGAAAAACTGTTTTTT. This gives the protein CASSRARDRGEKLFF.

CDR3 sequence (DNA): TGTGCCAGCAGCGTAGCCATCGGACAGGGTCGAGATGGCTACACCTTC. The encoded protein is CASSVAIGQGRDGYTF. This chain connects TRBV9 to TRBJ1-2; TRBD1 matches at 8 bases. CDR3 length: 16 amino acids. The junction had 10 bases not matched to a gene; V was cut back by 0 bases and J by 6 bases. CDR1 and CDR2 (germline): SGDLS, YYNGEE.

This clone was seen a single time. V is TRBV24-1 and J is TRBJ1-1; D gene uncertain. Trimming pared 7 bases from V and 5 bases from J, leaving 19 bases between. Per germline, CDR1 KGHDR and CDR2 SFDVKD. The CDR3 loop spans 15 amino acids. CDR3 protein: CATRTRVERRTEAFF. As DNA, the CDR3 is TGTGCCACCAGGACCCGGGTTGAGCGAAGGACTGAAGCTTTCTTT.

The chain has TRBV5-6 and TRBJ1-2; 8 bases are shared with TRBD1. The V segment lost 0 bases and the J segment 4 bases; nucleotides outside the gene matches: 5. This CDR3 comprises 15 residues. Per the germline V gene, CDR1 is SGHDT and CDR2 is YYEEEE. This CDR3 is CASSLVGQGPYGYTF. The CDR3, as DNA: TGTGCCAGCAGCTTGGTTGGACAGGGTCCCTATGGCTACACCTTC.

The chain is built from TRBV9 and TRBJ1-6; 8 bases agree with TRBD1. The CDR3 covers 15 residues. CDR1 is SGDLS and CDR2 is YYNGEE in the germline V gene. Trimming took 4 bases from V and 7 from J; bases not matched to a gene: 7. CDR3 sequence: CASSPTGERNSPLHF. CDR3 in DNA: TGTGCCAGCAGCCCGACAGGGGAAAGGAATTCACCCCTCCACTTT.

The chain combines TRBV9 with TRBJ1-1; D may be TRBD1 (6 bases). Germline V CDR1 and CDR2: SGDLS, YYNGEE. V shed 0 bases and J shed 1 base, with 10 bases lying between them. The CDR3 spans 15 residues. CDR3 in amino acids: CASSVDGQRNTEAFF. CDR3 DNA sequence: TGTGCCAGCAGCGTAGACGGACAGAGGAACACTGAAGCTTTCTTT.

Notes on this clone: Sequence at one end of the junction differs from germline and may be a read error. The genes are TRBV2 and TRBJ1-2, with TRBD1 as a possible D gene (5 bases). In germline, CDR1 is SNHLY, CDR2 FYNNEI. This CDR3 contains 11 residues. This CDR3 reads CASSENRQRAF. DNA of the CDR3: TGTGCCAGCAGTGAGAACAGACAGCGCGCCTTC.

The chain employs TRBV23-1 and TRBJ2-1, with TRBD1 matching 10 bases. TRBV23-1 qualifies as an ORF whose function is uncertain. V trimming: 0 bases; J trimming: 6 bases; junction bases outside the gene matches: 2. This CDR3 contains 15 residues. CDR3 protein: CASSQSDRGANEQFF. The DNA of the CDR3 is TGCGCCAGCAGTCAATCGGACAGGGGGGCCAATGAGCAGTTCTTC.

This sequence joins TRBV4-2 and TRBJ1-2; D is unclear. V was cut by 4 bases and J by 5 bases, with 11 bases left in between. Germline V gives CDR1 LGHNA, CDR2 YNFKEQ. The CDR3 spans 13 residues. CDR3 region: CASSRGIEYGYTF. CDR3 in DNA: TGTGCCAGCAGCCGAGGGATCGAGTATGGCTACACCTTC.